This TCR beta chain came from a study of T-cell reconstitution after alpha-beta-depleted transplantation in children. CDR3 length: 17 residues. CDR1 and CDR2 (germline): SGHDT, YYEEEE. The V gene end was trimmed by 0 bases and the J gene end by 2 bases; junction bases not matched to a gene: 11. Study-wide results and caveats: Some patients' high day-60 TCRbeta diversity was attributed to recipient cells surviving conditioning. Several hundred expanded graft clones reportedly were the source of alpha-beta T cells about two months after transplant. One year after transplant, T-cell counts and diversity came mostly from newly produced T cells.

Preparation of the TCRbeta library involved a method that used unique molecular identifiers. From the PCR reads, TCRdb called clonotypes with MiXCR, one entry per CDR3 protein. The sample records about a million distinct CDR3 sequences, around 30% being singletons. Concerning this clonotype: The antigen is unknown.

This receptor was identified in a boy under two years old who had a stem cell transplant for SCID, so the T cells may come from the graft donor. The sample in question was PBMCs, mostly from graft donor cells, obtained 360 days after TCRalphabeta/CD19-depleted stem cell transplant. The chain has TRBV5-6 and TRBJ2-7; 7 positions agree with TRBD1. The CDR3 spells CASSLAGWGTVTYEQYF. The CDR3 bases are TGTGCCAGCAGCTTGGCAGGGTGGGGGACAGTCACCTACGAGCAGTACTTC.